The 22 T cell receptor beta chains below come from one sample, sequenced in a study of blood T cell repertoires in COVID-19. The data were produced by immunoSEQ multiplex PCR, yet TCRdb's version contains in-frame clones alone and is incomplete. The repertoire holds approximately 170,000 clones, with about 87% as singletons. Source material: peripheral blood. The receptors come from a woman older than 75 with COVID-19, enrolled during active disease.

The chain combines TRBV10-3 with TRBJ2-7, with D hard to call. CDR1 ENHRY and CDR2 SYGVKD come from the germline V gene. V gave up 0 bases and J gave up 5 bases, with 8 bases separating them. The CDR3 runs 13 residues. For the CDR3, the DNA is TGTGCCATCAGTGAGTCCCAGAAGAACGAGCAGTACTTC. It specifies CAISESQKNEQYF.

This sequence joins TRBV19 and TRBJ1-2; 8 nucleotides match TRBD1. Germline values: CDR1 LNHDA, CDR2 SQIVND (reference sequence). The junction had 5 bases not matched to a gene; V was cut back by 6 bases and J by 5 bases. The CDR3 spans 13 residues. The chain's CDR3 is CASRPDRVYGYTF. The CDR3, as DNA: TGTGCCAGTAGACCGGACAGGGTGTATGGCTACACCTTC.

The chain joins TRBV7-2 to TRBJ2-7; the D is unclear. Trimming took off 4 bases at V and 0 bases at J, with 4 bases between the two ends. There are 12 residues in the CDR3. Germline V gene lookup returns CDR1 SGHTA and CDR2 FQGNSA. CDR3 residues: CASSSSSYEQYF. The CDR3, as DNA: TGTGCCAGCAGCTCGAGCTCCTACGAGCAGTACTTC.

V is TRBV2 and J is TRBJ2-7, with a possible D match to TRBD2 (7 bases). V was pared by 4 bases and J by 3 bases, with 13 bases between. The germline V gene has CDR1 SNHLY and CDR2 FYNNEI. This CDR3 region has 14 residues. Here the CDR3 reads CASSGTRGYYEQYF. The CDR3 DNA follows: TGTGCCAGCAGTGGGACTAGGGGGTACTACGAGCAGTACTTC.

The rearrangement joins TRBV18 to TRBJ1-1, with no clear D. CDR1 and CDR2 (germline): KGHSH, LQKENI. V lost 5 bases and J lost 5, with 27 bases in between. The CDR3 consists of 18 residues. This chain's CDR3 is CASSTFTLQAGGLTEAFF. DNA for the CDR3: TGTGCCAGCTCAACCTTCACATTGCAGGCGGGTGGGTTGACTGAAGCTTTCTTT.

This clone was seen just once. The CDR3 nucleotides read TGTGCCAGCAGCTTACAGGGGATCCCGAATCAGCCCCAGCATTTT. Translated: CASSLQGIPNQPQHF. This chain joins TRBV7-2 and TRBJ1-5; a weak D match, TRBD1 (6 bases). Germline V gene lookup returns CDR1 SGHTA and CDR2 FQGNSA. The CDR3 length is 15 residues. Trimming removed 2 bases from V and 4 bases from J, with 12 bases in between.

This clone was counted once. The rearrangement joins TRBV4-3 to TRBJ1-3, with a tentative D call TRBD1 (5 bases). The CDR3 runs 16 residues. V dropped 0 bases and J dropped 5 bases, with 14 bases sitting between them. CDR1 is LGHNA, CDR2 YSLEER, per germline. CDR3 in amino acids: CASSQDLRVTRNTIYF. The CDR3 DNA is TGCGCCAGCAGCCAAGATCTCAGGGTTACTCGAAACACCATATATTTT.

The chain joins TRBV29-1 to TRBJ2-5, with 11 bases fitting TRBD2. The CDR3 runs 15 residues. V lost 2 bases, J lost 4 bases, and 6 bases stayed unmatched. The germline V gene encodes CDR1 SQVTM and CDR2 ANQGSEA. The CDR3 is CSVEIAGGSGETQYF. In DNA form, the CDR3 reads TGCAGCGTTGAAATAGCGGGAGGGTCGGGAGAGACCCAGTACTTC.

The V call is TRBV7-3, the J call TRBJ2-1; the match to TRBD1 covers 8 bases. The V and J ends lost 2 bases and 7 bases, in that order; junction bases with no gene match: 4. The CDR3 consists of 14 residues. Germline loops: CDR1 SGHTA, CDR2 FQGTGA. CDR3 DNA sequence: TGTGCCAGCAGCTTAGGACAGGGATTGAATGAGCAGTTCTTC. Translating it yields CASSLGQGLNEQFF. The complete variable domain, with remaining parts taken from reference TRBV7-3 and TRBJ2-1, reads GAGVSQTPSNKVTEKGKYVELRCDPISGHTALYWYRQSLGQGPEFLIYFQGTGAADDSGLPNDRFFAVRPEGSVSTLKIQRTERGDSAVYLCASSLGQGLNEQFFGPGTRLTVL.

The chain uses TRBV6-5 and TRBJ1-4; tentatively, D is TRBD1 (6 bases). Germline lookup yields CDR1 MNHEY and CDR2 SVGAGI. This CDR3 has 14 amino acids. With 6 bases removed from V and 8 bases from J, the gap between germline ends came to 16 bases. The CDR3 sequence: CASSTDSATEKLFF. The CDR3 DNA is TGTGCCAGCAGCACGGACAGCGCTACGGAAAAACTGTTTTTT.

This clone was detected only once. This rearrangement joins TRBV28 to TRBJ1-4; 7 positions agree with TRBD1. The CDR3 runs 14 residues. Germline V lookup: CDR1 MDHEN, CDR2 SYDVKM. The junction had 4 bases not matched to a gene; V was cut back by 1 base and J by 8 bases. As DNA, the CDR3 is TGTGCCAGCAGTTTATTAGGGGGCGAGGAAAAACTGTTTTTT. Translation gives CASSLLGGEEKLFF.

This CDR3 reads CATSRDLLSGVSDTQYF. CDR3 coding DNA: TGTGCCACCAGCAGAGACCTACTTAGCGGGGTGTCAGATACGCAGTATTTT. The chain recombines TRBV15 with TRBJ2-3, with 8 bases identical to TRBD2. This CDR3 region has 17 residues. V lost 0 bases, J lost 4 bases, and 9 bases stayed unmatched. CDR1 is LNHNV and CDR2 is YYDKDF in the germline V gene (reference sequence).

The rearrangement links TRBV11-2 to TRBJ1-2; the match to TRBD1 covers 7 bases. The CDR3 extends over 16 amino acids. V lost 2 bases to trimming and J lost 3 bases; unmatched junction nucleotides: 9. The germline V gene encodes CDR1 SGHAT and CDR2 FQNNGV. CDR3 in amino acids: CASSLSPTGIDYGYTF. The CDR3 nucleotides read TGTGCCAGCAGCTTATCCCCGACAGGGATTGACTATGGCTACACCTTC.

The chain recombines TRBV28 with TRBJ1-1; D is unresolved. The V end lost 3 bases, the J end lost 1 base, and 9 bases lay between the germline ends. The CDR3 is 14 amino acids. From germline, CDR1 is MDHEN and CDR2 SYDVKM. The CDR3 DNA reads TGTGCCAGCAGTTTTACGAGTCAGAACACTGAAGCTTTCTTT. It encodes CASSFTSQNTEAFF.

The rearrangement links TRBV19 to TRBJ2-2; D gene unclear. The CDR3 has 15 amino acids. Trimming left V 3 bases short and J 0 bases short, with 8 bases between. Germline values: CDR1 LNHDA, CDR2 SQIVND (reference sequence). The CDR3 spells CASSIRHSNTGELFF. CDR3 sequence (DNA): TGTGCCAGTAGTATCCGTCACTCGAACACCGGGGAGCTGTTTTTT. The variable domain in full, with the rest retrieved from reference TRBV19 and TRBJ2-2, is DGGITQSPKYLFRKEGQNVTLSCEQNLNHDAMYWYRQDPGQGLRLIYYSQIVNDFQKGDIAEGYSVSREKKESFPLTVTSAQKNPTAFYLCASSIRHSNTGELFFGEGSRLTVL.

V gene TRBV6-6 combines with J gene TRBJ1-6; a weak D match, TRBD1 (5 bases). CDR1 is MNHNY, CDR2 SVGAGI, per germline (reference sequence). CDR3 size: 16 residues. The ends were cut back, 4 bases at V and 4 bases at J, with 14 bases in the middle. The CDR3 loop is CASSSQGPGYNSPLHF. In DNA form, the CDR3 reads TGTGCCAGCAGTTCCCAGGGTCCTGGATATAATTCACCCCTCCACTTT.

The rearrangement uses TRBV5-1 and TRBJ2-1, with TRBD2 identical over 13 bases. The CDR3 extends over 15 amino acids. V trimming: 4 bases; J trimming: 9 bases; junction bases outside the gene matches: 7. Germline lookup yields CDR1 SGHRS and CDR2 YFSETQ. CDR3 protein: CASSAPGLAGAEQFF. The CDR3 DNA reads TGCGCCAGCAGCGCACCCGGACTAGCGGGAGCTGAGCAGTTCTTC.

The CDR3, as DNA: TGTGCCAGCGGGACAGGCCTGGAGGAGCTGTTTTTT. This codes for CASGTGLEELFF. V gene TRBV2 combines with J gene TRBJ2-2; TRBD1 agrees at 8 bases. V lost 8 bases and J lost 10; bases outside the gene matches: 6. CDR1 is SNHLY and CDR2 is FYNNEI in the germline V gene. The length of the CDR3 is 12 residues.

The V and J genes are TRBV11-3 and TRBJ2-5, with a weak D call TRBD2 (5 bases). V was cut by 5 bases and J by 3 bases, with 13 bases left in between. Germline CDR1 reads SGHNT; CDR2 reads YENEEA. The CDR3 has 14 residues. The CDR3 DNA sequence: TGTGCCAGCAGCCCTGGAGGAACCGAAGAGACCCAGTACTTC. Translated: CASSPGGTEETQYF.

This clone was picked up a small number of times. The chain uses TRBV6-5 and TRBJ2-7, with 9 bases fitting TRBD1. CDR1 and CDR2 from the germline V gene are MNHEY and SVGAGI. The CDR3 totals 15 residues. V lost 5 bases and J lost 7; bases outside the gene matches: 12. DNA of the CDR3: TGTGCCAGCAGTACCCCCGGGACAGGGTCTGGAGAGCAGTACTTC. It yields the protein CASSTPGTGSGEQYF.

Only a few counts were recorded for this clone. V usage is TRBV7-2 and J usage is TRBJ1-1; 11 bases agree with TRBD1. The CDR3 has 17 residues. Trimming cost V 5 bases and J 0 bases; bases outside gene matches: 8. Germline loops: CDR1 SGHTA, CDR2 FQGNSA. CDR3 DNA sequence: TGTGCCAGCAGCGACGGGACAGGGGGAACCCTGAACACTGAAGCTTTCTTT. Translation gives CASSDGTGGTLNTEAFF.

This clone was observed a few times. The chain combines TRBV7-8 with TRBJ1-5; D is uncertain. Germline V gene data show CDR1 as SGHVS and CDR2 as FQNEAQ. The CDR3 spans 15 residues. Trimming cost V 2 bases and J 1 base, with 9 bases left between them. This CDR3 reads CASSLSSQSNQPQHF. CDR3 coding DNA: TGTGCCAGCAGCTTATCATCCCAGAGCAATCAGCCCCAGCATTTT. Complete variable domain (other parts from reference TRBV7-8 and TRBJ1-5): GAGVSQSPRYKVAKRGQDVALRCDPISGHVSLFWYQQALGQGPEFLTYFQNEAQLDKSGLPSDRFFAERPEGSVSTLKIQRTQQEDSAVYLCASSLSSQSNQPQHFGDGTRLSIL.